Presented here are 24 T cell receptor beta chains from one specimen sequenced in a study of blood T cell repertoires in COVID-19. The table came from immunoSEQ multiplex PCR; TCRdb's copy has only in-frame clones and leaves some out. The data show around 20,000 clones, with around 85% seen just once and 64% held by the top ten. The sample comprised peripheral blood. All receptors derive from a man at least 80 years old with acute or convalescent COVID-19.

This clone was counted between two and nine times. The rearrangement uses TRBV30 and TRBJ1-1; D may be TRBD1 (6 bases). This CDR3 has 17 residues. CDR1 is GTSNPN and CDR2 is SVGIG in the germline V gene (reference sequence). Trimming left V 7 bases short and J 6 bases short, with 30 bases between. CDR3 coding DNA: TGTGCCTTCATTGGGGAGACTCAAACAGGGCTAAGGGCTGAAGCTTTCTTT. Translated: CAFIGETQTGLRAEAFF.

This clone was observed a handful of times. V and J are TRBV6-2 or TRBV6-3 and TRBJ1-5; TRBD1 agrees at 7 bases. The germline CDR1 and CDR2 sequences are MNHEY and SVGEGT. V gave up 4 bases and J gave up 1 base; unmatched junction bases: 13. There are 18 residues in the CDR3. This chain's CDR3 is CASSFVLGGTESNQPQHF. In DNA form, the CDR3 reads TGTGCCAGCAGTTTTGTTTTAGGCGGGACAGAAAGCAATCAGCCCCAGCATTTT.

The chain has TRBV19 and TRBJ2-3; TRBD2 matches at 7 bases. Germline CDR1 is LNHDA and CDR2 is SQIVND (reference sequence). This CDR3 has 16 amino acids. V lost 3 bases and J lost 5; bases outside the gene matches: 11. The CDR3 sequence is CASSIRPSGGRDTQYF. CDR3 DNA: TGTGCCAGTAGTATCAGGCCAAGTGGCGGGAGAGATACGCAGTATTTT. Full variable domain (missing parts from reference TRBV19 and TRBJ2-3): DGGITQSPKYLFRKEGQNVTLSCEQNLNHDAMYWYRQDPGQGLRLIYYSQIVNDFQKGDIAEGYSVSREKKESFPLTVTSAQKNPTAFYLCASSIRPSGGRDTQYFGPGTRLTVL.

The chain uses TRBV5-8 and TRBJ1-5, with 9 bases lining up with TRBD1. This CDR3 is built from 16 residues. J lost 4 bases, V lost 1 base, and 6 bases had no gene match. The germline V gene encodes CDR1 SGHTS and CDR2 YDEGEE. The DNA for the CDR3 is TGTGCCAGCAGCTTGTGGACAGGGGTTCTGAATCAGCCCCAGCATTTT. It codes for CASSLWTGVLNQPQHF.

V is TRBV19 and J is TRBJ1-2, with TRBD1 identical over 8 bases. From germline, CDR1 is LNHDA and CDR2 SQIVND (reference sequence). After removal of 6 bases from V and 5 bases from J, the junction contained 8 bases not matched to a gene. CDR3 length: 14 amino acids. This chain's CDR3 is CASRTDRGLYGYTF. In DNA, the CDR3 is TGTGCCAGTAGAACCGACAGGGGATTATATGGCTACACCTTC.

The chain couples TRBV5-1 to TRBJ2-3, with D perhaps TRBD2 (6 bases). Germline V lookup: CDR1 SGHRS, CDR2 YFSETQ. The CDR3 has 16 amino acids. Trimming pared 3 bases from V and 4 bases from J, leaving 18 bases between. The CDR3: CASSSGFVGTSDTQYF. The CDR3 DNA follows: TGCGCCAGCAGCTCTGGTTTCGTGGGGACTTCAGATACGCAGTATTTT.

The chain uses TRBV6-5 and TRBJ1-1; D not resolved. The ends were cut back, 0 bases at V and 4 bases at J, with 6 bases in the middle. The CDR3 is 13 amino acids. Per the germline V gene, CDR1 is MNHEY and CDR2 is SVGAGI. The CDR3 sequence: CASSYSPVTEAFF. CDR3 DNA: TGTGCCAGCAGTTACTCCCCCGTCACTGAAGCTTTCTTT.

The J gene is TRBJ1-2, the V gene TRBV28; TRBD1 matches at 7 bases. CDR1 and CDR2 from the germline V gene are MDHEN and SYDVKM. The CDR3 runs to 15 residues. V shed 7 bases and J 3 bases; nucleotides not matched to a gene: 11. The CDR3 DNA reads TGTGCCAGCACCGGCGGACAGGTTTGGGACTATGGCTACACCTTC. Its protein product is CASTGGQVWDYGYTF.

CDR3 in DNA: TGTGCCAGCGGAGCGGGGGGAACCCGGGGGAACACCCAGTACTTC. Protein sequence: CASGAGGTRGNTQYF. The chain recombines TRBV7-2 with TRBJ2-5; 9 positions match TRBD2. The ends lost 8 bases at V and 8 bases at J; junction bases unmatched: 15. This CDR3 is built from 15 residues. CDR1 is SGHTA and CDR2 is FQGNSA in the germline V gene.

This chain connects TRBV11-3 to TRBJ2-2; 10 bases line up with TRBD1. J was trimmed by 5 bases and V by 6 bases; bases with no gene match: 6. This CDR3 spans 15 amino acids. Germline lookup yields CDR1 SGHNT and CDR2 YENEEA. CDR3 loop: CASRRDRGRTGELFF. CDR3 coding DNA: TGTGCCAGCAGACGAGACAGGGGGCGGACCGGGGAGCTGTTTTTT.

The V gene is TRBV6-6, the J gene TRBJ1-1; tentatively, D is TRBD1 (5 bases). The CDR3 sequence is 11 residues long. Germline assignment: CDR1 MNHNY and CDR2 SVGAGI (reference sequence). The ends were cut back, 2 bases at V and 11 bases at J, with 9 bases in the middle. The CDR3 DNA follows: TGTGCCAGCAGTTACCAGGGTCCGGCTTTCTTT. Its protein product is CASSYQGPAFF.

The V and J genes are TRBV7-2 and TRBJ1-5; D might be TRBD1 (6 bases). Germline lookup yields CDR1 SGHTA and CDR2 FQGNSA. This CDR3 has 16 residues. The V end was cut by 2 bases, the J end by 0 bases, with 11 bases between. CDR3 coding DNA: TGTGCCAGCAGCTTACAGACAGGAAATAGCAATCAGCCCCAGCATTTT. Protein product: CASSLQTGNSNQPQHF.

The chain has TRBV5-1 and TRBJ2-2, with D possibly matching TRBD1 (6 bases). Trimming cost V 0 bases and J 0 bases, with 18 bases left between them. Germline V gene data show CDR1 as SGHRS and CDR2 as YFSETQ. The CDR3 is made up of 19 amino acids. CDR3 residues: CASSLAGTTSSANTGELFF. The CDR3 DNA reads TGCGCCAGCAGCTTGGCCGGGACAACCTCTTCCGCGAACACCGGGGAGCTGTTTTTT.

The rearrangement uses TRBV6-5 and TRBJ1-2, with TRBD1 as a possible D gene (6 bases). CDR1 MNHEY and CDR2 SVGAGI come from the germline V gene. The CDR3 totals 13 residues. The ends were cut back, 5 bases at V and 6 bases at J, with 13 bases in the middle. As DNA, the CDR3 is TGTGCCAGCAGTCCACGCCCAGGGGATGGCTACACCTTC. Residues: CASSPRPGDGYTF.

The chain uses TRBV28 and TRBJ1-5; the match to TRBD1 covers 10 bases. In germline, CDR1 is MDHEN, CDR2 SYDVKM. V was pared by 4 bases and J by 1 base, with 10 bases of the junction left unmatched. The CDR3 has 18 residues. The CDR3 sequence: CASSSDRGLGGSNQPQHF. For the CDR3, the DNA is TGTGCCAGCAGTTCCGACAGGGGGCTTGGAGGGAGCAATCAGCCCCAGCATTTT.

The genes are TRBV7-2 and TRBJ1-1; D is perhaps TRBD1 (6 bases). Trimming took 5 bases from V and 3 from J, leaving 13 bases between them. This CDR3 is built from 14 residues. The germline gives CDR1 SGHTA, CDR2 FQGNSA. CDR3 in amino acids: CASSPRQVYTEAFF. DNA for the CDR3: TGTGCCAGCAGCCCTCGACAGGTATACACTGAAGCTTTCTTT.

This sequence joins TRBV11-2 and TRBJ2-3; 7 positions agree with TRBD2. The junction had 10 bases not matched to a gene; V was cut back by 2 bases and J by 2 bases. CDR3 length: 17 residues. Germline V CDR1 and CDR2: SGHAT, FQNNGV. The CDR3 reads CASSLREGGTITDTQYF. The CDR3 region has the DNA TGTGCCAGCAGCTTAAGGGAGGGCGGAACTATCACAGATACGCAGTATTTT.

The chain couples TRBV6-4 to TRBJ2-1; D possibly corresponds to TRBD2 (7 bases). The V gene lost 2 bases and the J gene lost 4 bases, with 21 bases spanning the gap. CDR3 length: 18 amino acids. Germline V gene data show CDR1 as MRHNA and CDR2 as SNTAGT. CDR3 loop: CASSDIWRAGASYNEQFF. CDR3 DNA: TGTGCCAGCAGTGACATATGGCGGGCGGGGGCGTCGTACAATGAGCAGTTCTTC.

This chain connects TRBV4-3 to TRBJ1-2; 8 bases map to TRBD1. The CDR3 length is 17 residues. After removal of 1 base from V and 8 bases from J, the junction contained 15 bases not matched to a gene. Germline V gene data show CDR1 as LGHNA and CDR2 as YSLEER. CDR3 in DNA: TGCGCCAGCAGCCAAGGTTCGGATGACAGGGGAGTCGTAGGCTACACCTTC. Protein: CASSQGSDDRGVVGYTF.

The chain uses TRBV9 and TRBJ1-2; D gene unclear. The ends were cut back, 0 bases at V and 3 bases at J, with 6 bases in the middle. In germline, CDR1 is SGDLS, CDR2 YYNGEE. The CDR3 is made up of 13 amino acids. The chain's CDR3 is CASSVGQDYGYTF. The CDR3 DNA sequence: TGTGCCAGCAGCGTAGGACAAGACTATGGCTACACCTTC.

The chain is built from TRBV28 and TRBJ2-3, with 7 bases fitting TRBD2. V lost 9 bases, J lost 2 bases, and 5 bases stayed unmatched. CDR1 MDHEN and CDR2 SYDVKM come from the germline V gene. The CDR3 has 13 amino acids. The CDR3 DNA sequence: TGTGCCAGTACTAGCGCACTCACAGATACGCAGTATTTT. Its protein product is CASTSALTDTQYF.

The chain joins TRBV4-1 to TRBJ2-5, with 8 nucleotides matching TRBD2. J was trimmed by 5 bases and V by 3 bases; bases with no gene match: 14. Germline V gives CDR1 MGHRA, CDR2 YSYEKL. The CDR3 has 17 residues. Written as DNA, the CDR3 is TGCGCCAGCAGCCAGGAGGGACTAGTGGGGCTTCGGGAGACCCAGTACTTC. It encodes CASSQEGLVGLRETQYF.

This rearrangement joins TRBV6-4 to TRBJ2-2, with D tentatively TRBD2 (6 bases). Germline CDR1 reads MRHNA; CDR2 reads SNTAGT. This CDR3 is built from 13 residues. The V gene lost 9 bases and the J gene lost 6 bases, with 14 bases spanning the gap. As DNA, the CDR3 is TGTGCCAGTTCCCTCGGGGGTGCCGGGGAGCTGTTTTTT. It specifies CASSLGGAGELFF.

The V call is TRBV20-1, the J call TRBJ2-7; no definite D call. The length of the CDR3 is 11 residues. Germline loops: CDR1 DFQATT, CDR2 SNEGSKA (reference sequence). The V and J ends lost 2 bases and 6 bases respectively, with 8 bases between them. As DNA, the CDR3 is TGCAGTGCTAGACTCCTCGGCGAGCAGTACTTC. This sequence encodes CSARLLGEQYF.